This T cell receptor beta chain was captured by sequencing in a study of vaccination effects on CD4 cells after COVID-19. The CDR3 has 12 amino acids. The V gene's germline CDR1 is MNHNY and CDR2 SVGAGI (reference sequence). V shed 5 bases and J shed 6 bases, with 8 bases lying between them. Study outcomes and limitations: Just 1 of 255 vaccine-induced clones in healthy recipients was cross-reactive.

Viral peptide pool expansion of antigen-specific CD4+ T cells preceded sequencing in the ViraFEST assay. After around nine days in culture, the CD4+ T cells were isolated. Previously uninfected by SARS-CoV-2, the vaccine recipients also showed negative nucleocapsid antibodies. Measured with immunoSEQ multiplex PCR; TCRdb has only the in-frame clones, and not every one. The sample records approximately 68,000 clones, more than 60% being singletons. As regards this clone: The antigen is not known.

The sample was CD4+ T cells from PBMCs cultured with SARS-CoV-2 spike peptides, taken before COVID-19 vaccination. This clonotype was sampled from a human donor who received a COVID-19 vaccine. The chain couples TRBV6-6 to TRBJ1-5; a weak D match, TRBD1 (5 bases). The DNA of the CDR3 is TGTGCCAGCAGTGCGAGGGGTCAGCCCCAGCATTTT. Protein: CASSARGQPQHF.